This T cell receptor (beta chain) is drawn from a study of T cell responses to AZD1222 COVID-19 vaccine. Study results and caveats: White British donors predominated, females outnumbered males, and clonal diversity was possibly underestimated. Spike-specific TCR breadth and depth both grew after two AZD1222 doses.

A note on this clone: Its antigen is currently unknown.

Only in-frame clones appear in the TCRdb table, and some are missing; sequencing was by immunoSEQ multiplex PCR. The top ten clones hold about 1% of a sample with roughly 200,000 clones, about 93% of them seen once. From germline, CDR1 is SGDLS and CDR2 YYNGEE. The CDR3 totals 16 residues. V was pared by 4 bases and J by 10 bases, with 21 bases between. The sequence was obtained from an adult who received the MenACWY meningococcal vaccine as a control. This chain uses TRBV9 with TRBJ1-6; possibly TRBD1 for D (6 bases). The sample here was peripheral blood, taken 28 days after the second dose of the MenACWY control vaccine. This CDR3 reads CASSSGVGEGRSPLHF. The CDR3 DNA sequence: TGTGCCAGCAGCTCAGGGGTCGGGGAGGGGAGATCACCCCTCCACTTT. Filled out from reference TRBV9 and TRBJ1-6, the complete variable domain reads DSGVTQTPKHLITATGQRVTLRCSPRSGDLSVYWYQQSLDQGLQFLIQYYNGEERAKGNILERFSAQQFPDLHSELNLSSLELGDSALYFCASSSGVGEGRSPLHFGNGTRLTVT.